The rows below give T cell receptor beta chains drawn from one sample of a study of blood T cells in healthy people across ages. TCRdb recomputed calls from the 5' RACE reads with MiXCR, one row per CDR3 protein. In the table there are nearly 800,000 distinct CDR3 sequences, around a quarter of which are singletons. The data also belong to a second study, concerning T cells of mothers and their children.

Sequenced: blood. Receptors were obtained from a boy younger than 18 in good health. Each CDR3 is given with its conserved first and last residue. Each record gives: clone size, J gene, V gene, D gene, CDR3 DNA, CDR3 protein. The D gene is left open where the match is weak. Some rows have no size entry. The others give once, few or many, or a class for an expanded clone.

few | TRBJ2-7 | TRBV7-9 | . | TGTGCCAGCAGCTTCCCGGGGCTAGCTCACGAGCAGTACTTC | CASSFPGLAHEQYF
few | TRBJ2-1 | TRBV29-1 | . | TGCAGCGTTGAAGTTGGGAGCTCCTACAATGAGCAGTTCTTC | CSVEVGSSYNEQFF
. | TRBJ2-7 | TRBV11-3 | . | TGTGCCAGCAGCCAGGACTTATCCTACGAGCAGTACTTC | CASSQDLSYEQYF
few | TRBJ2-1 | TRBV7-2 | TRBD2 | TGTGCCAGCAGCCTGCGACTAGCGGGGGCCGATCGGTATGAGCAGTTCTTC | CASSLRLAGADRYEQFF
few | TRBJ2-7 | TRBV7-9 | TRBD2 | TGTGCCAGTCGGCGTAGCGGGAGCTACGAGCAGTACTTC | CASRRSGSYEQYF
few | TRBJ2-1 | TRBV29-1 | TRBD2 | TGCAGCGCCTTTAGCGGGAGAGGCAATGAGCAGTTCTTC | CSAFSGRGNEQFF
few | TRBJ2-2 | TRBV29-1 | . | TGCAGCGTTCCCTCAGGGGCAACCACCGGGGAGCTGTTTTTT | CSVPSGATTGELFF
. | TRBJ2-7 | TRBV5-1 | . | TGCGCCAGCGGGACGGGTGGGGAAGGTTACGAGCAGTACTTC | CASGTGGEGYEQYF
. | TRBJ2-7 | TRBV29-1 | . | TGCAGCGGGGGACATATCTACGAGCAGTACTTC | CSGGHIYEQYF
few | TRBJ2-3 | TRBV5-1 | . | TGCGCCAGCATATACCGTGACCCTAGCACAGATACGCAGTATTTT | CASIYRDPSTDTQYF
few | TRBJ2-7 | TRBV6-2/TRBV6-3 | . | TGTGCCAGCAGCCAACGCGGACAGATTTACGAGCAGTACTTC | CASSQRGQIYEQYF
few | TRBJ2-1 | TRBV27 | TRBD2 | TGTGCCAGCACCCGCGGGGGGGTTTGGGGCGATGAGCAGTTCTTC | CASTRGGVWGDEQFF
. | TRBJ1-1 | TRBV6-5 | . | TGTGCCAGCAGTTACGGACACGGGGTTGAAGCTTTCTTT | CASSYGHGVEAFF
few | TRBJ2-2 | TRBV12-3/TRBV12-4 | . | TGTGCCAGCAGTTTCCTTCCCCCTCCCGGGGAGCTGTTTTTT | CASSFLPPPGELFF
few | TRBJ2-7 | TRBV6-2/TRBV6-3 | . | TGTGCCAGCAGTCACCCAGGAGTTCGCTACGAGCAGTACTTC | CASSHPGVRYEQYF
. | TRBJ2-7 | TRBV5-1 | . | TGCGCCAGCAGAGGAGACAGGGGCGGGAGCTCCTACGAGCAGTACTTC | CASRGDRGGSSYEQYF
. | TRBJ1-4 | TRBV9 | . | TGTGCCAGCAGCGTAGAAGGGGACGGTGAAAAGCTGTTTTTT | CASSVEGDGEKLFF
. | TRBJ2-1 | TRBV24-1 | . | TGTGCCACCAGTGATTTGCGGAGAATGGGGCAGTTCTTC | CATSDLRRMGQFF
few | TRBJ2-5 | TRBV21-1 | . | TGTGCCAGCACCCCAACTGGGACTAGGGACCAAGAGACCCAGTACTTC | CASTPTGTRDQETQYF
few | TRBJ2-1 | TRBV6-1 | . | TGTGCCAGCAGTGAAGTTAGGTATAGCTTGGTGGGTGAGCAGTTCTTC | CASSEVRYSLVGEQFF
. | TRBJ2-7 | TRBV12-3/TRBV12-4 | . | TGTGCCAGCAGCCCCCGAGGGGCCTACTTTAGCTCCTACGAGCAGTACTTC | CASSPRGAYFSSYEQYF
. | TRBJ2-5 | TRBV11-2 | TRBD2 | TGTGCCAGCAGCCATGCGGGGGGAGTCCAAGAGACCCAGTACTTC | CASSHAGGVQETQYF
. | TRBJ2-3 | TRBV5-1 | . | TGCGCCAGCAAGCGACACAGCACAGATACGCAGTATTTT | CASKRHSTDTQYF
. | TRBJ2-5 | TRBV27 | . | TGTGCCAGCAGTTTAAACGGGCGACAAGAGACCCAGTACTTC | CASSLNGRQETQYF
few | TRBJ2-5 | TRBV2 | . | TGTGCCAGCAGTGGTGGCGCCTGGTTGACGGAGACCCAGTACTTC | CASSGGAWLTETQYF
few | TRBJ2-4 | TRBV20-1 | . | TGCAGTGCCATCGACTGGGAACTAGCCAAAAACATTCAGTACTTC | CSAIDWELAKNIQYF
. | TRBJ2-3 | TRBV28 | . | TGTGCCAGCAGGCAGGGTACGACTAGCACAGATACGCAGTATTTT | CASRQGTTSTDTQYF
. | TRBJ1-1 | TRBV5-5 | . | TGTGCCAGCAGCTCCTTAATAGGCGCTTTCTTT | CASSSLIGAFF
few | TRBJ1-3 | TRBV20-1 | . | TGCAGTGCTAGAGTGTCCAGGGGTAGCACCATATATTTT | CSARVSRGSTIYF
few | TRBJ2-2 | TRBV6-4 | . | TGTGCCTGCAGGGGAGGGATTGACACCGGGGAGCTGTTTTTT | CACRGGIDTGELFF
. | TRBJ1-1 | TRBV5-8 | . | TGTGCCAGCAGCTTGATCAGGGCTGAAGCTTTCTTT | CASSLIRAEAFF
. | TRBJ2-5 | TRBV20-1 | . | TGCAGTGCTGGACCAGGAAGTGGGGAGACCCAGTACTTC | CSAGPGSGETQYF
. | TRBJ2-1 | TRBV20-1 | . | TGCAGTGCTAGAGACAGGGTCTCCTACAATGAGCAGTTCTTC | CSARDRVSYNEQFF